The 16 T cell receptor beta chains presented below share a single source sample, sequenced in a study of blood T cell repertoires in COVID-19. The protocol was immunoSEQ multiplex PCR, while the TCRdb copy is restricted to in-frame clones and leaves out a portion. This repertoire shows 30,000 or so clones, approximately 67% found once; its top ten account for roughly a sixth. Sequenced material: peripheral blood. These receptors originate from a human donor in a cohort sampled during active COVID-19.

This clone was counted between two and nine times. V and J are TRBV13 and TRBJ2-5; 14 bases match TRBD2. V was pared by 4 bases and J by 5 bases, with 9 bases of the junction left unmatched. The CDR3 has 17 amino acids. Per germline, CDR1 PRHDT and CDR2 FYEKMQ (reference sequence). In DNA form, the CDR3 reads TGTGCCAGCAGCTCTCAAGGGACTAGCGGGAGACGGGAGACCCAGTACTTC. Translation gives CASSSQGTSGRRETQYF. Full variable domain (outside the CDR3, taken from reference TRBV13 and TRBJ2-5): AAGVIQSPRHLIKEKRETATLKCYPIPRHDTVYWYQQGPGQDPQFLISFYEKMQSDKGSIPDRFSAQQFSDYHSELNMSSLELGDSALYFCASSSQGTSGRRETQYFGPGTRLLVL.

The chain couples TRBV6-5 to TRBJ1-6; D unresolved. V shed 8 bases and J shed 8 bases, with 13 bases lying between them. Germline assignment: CDR1 MNHEY and CDR2 SVGAGI. The CDR3 is 13 amino acids. The CDR3 DNA sequence: TGTGCCAGCCGGACCAGGCGGGATTCACCCCTCCACTTT. Translated, it gives CASRTRRDSPLHF.

The rearrangement links TRBV27 to TRBJ2-1; 8 nucleotides align to TRBD1. The CDR3 is 13 amino acids. The V gene end was trimmed by 4 bases and the J gene end by 15 bases; junction bases not matched to a gene: 11. The germline V gene has CDR1 MNHEY and CDR2 SMNVEV (reference sequence). CDR3 amino acids: CASSSGTGGVAFF. CDR3 DNA sequence: TGTGCCAGCAGTTCCGGGACAGGCGGGGTTGCGTTCTTC.

This clone was found a few times. The chain combines TRBV9 with TRBJ1-1; 7 bases match TRBD1. Germline V gene lookup returns CDR1 SGDLS and CDR2 YYNGEE. The CDR3 consists of 15 residues. V shed 3 bases, J shed 2 bases, and the junction held 7 bases outside the gene matches. The CDR3 nucleotides are TGTGCCAGCAGCGCCTCCGGGACAGCAAACACTGAAGCTTTCTTT. Protein product: CASSASGTANTEAFF.

The chain employs TRBV27 and TRBJ2-3; D perhaps matches TRBD1 (7 bases). The CDR3 is 14 amino acids. With 6 bases removed from V and 8 bases from J, the gap between germline ends came to 18 bases. Germline values: CDR1 MNHEY, CDR2 SMNVEV (reference sequence). Written as DNA, the CDR3 is TGTGCCAGCAGCCGGGACAGACTAGACAGTACGCAGTATTTT. Translated: CASSRDRLDSTQYF.

The chain joins TRBV7-2 to TRBJ1-1, with TRBD1 identical over 8 bases. This CDR3 contains 16 residues. Germline V gene lookup returns CDR1 SGHTA and CDR2 FQGNSA. V lost 1 base to trimming and J lost 6 bases; unmatched junction nucleotides: 10. As DNA, the CDR3 is TGTGCCAGCAGCTTAGTGTCAGGGGGCGCGTGGGCTGAAGCTTTCTTT. Protein: CASSLVSGGAWAEAFF.

The chain is built from TRBV21-1 and TRBJ2-5; the table names TRBD1, a call not compared with the DNA. TRBV21-1 is a recognized pseudogene. This CDR3 contains 15 residues. CDR3 in amino acids: CASSKAVRGQETQYF. The CDR3 DNA follows: TGTGCCAGCAGCAAAGCGGTCAGGGGGCAAGAGACCCAGTACTTC.

This chain connects TRBV14 to TRBJ2-1; 8 positions match TRBD2. There are 12 residues in the CDR3. The V and J ends lost 3 bases and 10 bases, in that order; junction bases with no gene match: 2. CDR1 SGHDN and CDR2 FVKESK come from the germline V gene. CDR3 protein: CASSHPSGEQFF. DNA of the CDR3: TGTGCCAGCAGCCACCCTAGCGGGGAGCAGTTCTTC.

The chain links TRBV30 to TRBJ2-7; tentative D call: TRBD1 (5 bases). CDR3 length: 18 residues. Germline lookup yields CDR1 GTSNPN and CDR2 SVGIG (reference sequence). The V end was cut by 2 bases, the J end by 2 bases, with 25 bases between. The CDR3 bases are TGTGCCTGGAGTCCACATGAGGACATCCCCTACATAGCCTACGAGCAGTACTTC. Amino acids: CAWSPHEDIPYIAYEQYF.

CDR3 DNA: TGTGCCAGCTCACCACCTCAGTTTGAAAAACTGTTTTTT. Its protein is CASSPPQFEKLFF. This chain connects TRBV18 to TRBJ1-4; D not resolved. Trimming took 0 bases from V and 7 from J, leaving 6 bases between them. Germline V gene lookup returns CDR1 KGHSH and CDR2 LQKENI. CDR3 length: 13 amino acids.

V usage is TRBV9 and J usage is TRBJ1-2, with TRBD1 matching over 8 bases. V lost 0 bases to trimming and J lost 9 bases; unmatched junction nucleotides: 7. Per the germline V gene, CDR1 is SGDLS and CDR2 is YYNGEE. The length of the CDR3 is 14 residues. The CDR3 DNA reads as TGTGCCAGCAGCGTAGCTAGCCAGGGGGCGAGCTACACCTTC. Translated: CASSVASQGASYTF. The full variable domain, in which reference TRBV9 and TRBJ1-2 provide the parts outside the CDR3, is DSGVTQTPKHLITATGQRVTLRCSPRSGDLSVYWYQQSLDQGLQFLIQYYNGEERAKGNILERFSAQQFPDLHSELNLSSLELGDSALYFCASSVASQGASYTFGSGTRLTVV.

This clone showed up many times. The V gene is TRBV11-2, the J gene TRBJ1-1, with 10 bases fitting TRBD1. V lost 1 base, J lost 5 bases, and 4 bases stayed unmatched. CDR3 length equals 15 residues. Germline lookup yields CDR1 SGHAT and CDR2 FQNNGV. DNA of the CDR3: TGTGCCAGCAGCTTAGGGACAGGGGGGGGAACTGAAGCTTTCTTT. Protein product: CASSLGTGGGTEAFF.

CDR3 in DNA: TGTGCCAGCAGCATTACTAGCGGGAGGAACACCGGGGAGCTGTTTTTT. Protein: CASSITSGRNTGELFF. J is TRBJ2-2 and V is TRBV9; 11 bases are shared with TRBD2. The CDR3 totals 16 residues. With 4 bases clipped from V and 1 base from J, the junction kept 3 bases outside the gene matches. CDR1 SGDLS and CDR2 YYNGEE come from the germline V gene.

This sequence joins TRBV30 and TRBJ1-5; the D is unclear. V lost 0 bases to trimming and J lost 7 bases, with 16 bases between them. Germline V gives CDR1 GTSNPN, CDR2 SVGIG (reference sequence). This CDR3 region has 15 residues. The CDR3 reads CAWSVAGRVEQPQHF. CDR3 DNA sequence: TGTGCCTGGAGTGTAGCGGGTAGGGTTGAACAGCCCCAGCATTTT.

This clone was observed a handful of times. The CDR3 reads CASSLSTIGNTIYF. The CDR3 region has the DNA TGTGCCAGCAGCTTATCTACGATTGGAAACACCATATATTTT. The chain carries TRBV11-2 and TRBJ1-3; D not resolved. Germline CDR1 is SGHAT and CDR2 is FQNNGV. The CDR3 is made up of 14 amino acids. V was shortened by 2 bases and J by 3 bases, with 8 bases between the two germline ends.

This clone came up a few times. The chain uses TRBV19 and TRBJ1-4; 8 nucleotides agree with TRBD1. CDR3 length equals 15 residues. From germline, CDR1 is LNHDA and CDR2 SQIVND (reference sequence). The junction had 10 bases not matched to a gene; V was cut back by 5 bases and J by 8 bases. The CDR3 here is CASSPMTGEREKLFF. The CDR3 DNA reads as TGTGCCAGTAGTCCGATGACAGGGGAGCGAGAAAAACTGTTTTTT.